The clone carrying this T cell receptor beta chain turned up a few times. Its antigen is still unknown. In the library, individual cDNA molecules carried attached unique molecular identifiers. MiXCR, run by TCRdb on the 5' RACE reads, gives a single entry per CDR3 protein. This table holds about 45,000 distinct CDR3 sequences, 9.5% to 13% found once. The data belong to a study of early T cells in non-severe SARS-CoV-2 infection. Study information: The authors sequenced bulk RNA from unsorted whole blood, leaving chains unpaired.

Findings and limits, study-wide: Anti-spike CD8 responses were favored by VDJdb matching, which missed private and CD4 specificities.

Input material: whole blood. The clonotype was recovered from an adult who was a healthcare worker with PCR-confirmed SARS-CoV-2 infection or an uninfected control (not recorded which).

The CDR3, as DNA: TGCAGTGCTAGACTAGCGGGGGCGTACAATGAGCAGTTCTTC. Its protein product is CSARLAGAYNEQFF. The chain combines TRBV20-1 with TRBJ2-1, with 10 bases that match TRBD2. The germline gives CDR1 DFQATT, CDR2 SNEGSKA (reference sequence). The V and J ends lost 2 bases and 4 bases, in that order; junction bases with no gene match: 2. CDR3 length: 14 residues.